This T cell receptor (beta chain) was identified in a study of shared clonotypes between healthy human individuals. The ends were cut back, 8 bases at V and 11 bases at J, with 18 bases in the middle. CDR1 SNHLY and CDR2 FYNNEI come from the germline V gene. The CDR3 covers 13 residues. Sequencing was performed with immunoSEQ multiplex PCR; in TCRdb, only in-frame clones are kept and a portion is missing. The sample lists roughly 530,000 clones, about 95% occurring once. Overall study results and limits: Non-shared clonotypes were found to have lower generation probabilities than the clonotypes that were shared by all four of the sorted-subset donors. Memory subsets had estimated richness that was generally smaller than that of naive subsets. The study found about 5% of naive CD4 clonotypes shared across a few donors.

In the case of this clone: Its antigen remains unidentified.

The sequenced sample was naive CD4+ T cells sorted from blood. Subset described: CD45RA+ positively selected. This receptor was taken from a woman under 40 in good health. The rearrangement uses TRBV2 and TRBJ1-4; perhaps TRBD1 as D (5 bases). The CDR3 here is CASGQGWVGKLFF. CDR3 sequence (DNA): TGTGCCAGCGGGCAGGGCTGGGTGGGGAAACTGTTTTTT.